These 32 T cell receptor beta chains share one sample of origin, sequenced in a study of T cell changes during pregnancy in multiple sclerosis. Profiled with immunoSEQ multiplex PCR; TCRdb holds only in-frame clones, not every one. The sample lists around 29,000 clones, more than 90% occurring once. This material consisted of CD4+ T cells from peripheral blood mononuclear cells, taken in the first trimester of pregnancy. These TCRs come from a female donor with multiple sclerosis, enrolled in a pregnancy study.

The CDR3 DNA reads TGTGCCAGCAGTCCCAACAGGTACACTGAAGCTTTCTTT. As protein: CASSPNRYTEAFF. The chain joins TRBV6-6 to TRBJ1-1, with D possibly matching TRBD1 (5 bases). Germline loops: CDR1 MNHNY, CDR2 SVGAGI (reference sequence). The length of the CDR3 is 13 residues. V was shortened by 5 bases and J by 3 bases, with 10 bases between the two germline ends.

The chain is built from TRBV10-3 and TRBJ2-7, with TRBD1 identical over 8 bases. V dropped 8 bases and J dropped 6; count of bases not matched to a gene: 12. The CDR3 extends over 14 amino acids. Germline CDR1 ENHRY, CDR2 SYGVKD. The chain's CDR3 is CAIGLQGVGGEQYF. CDR3 bases: TGTGCCATCGGCTTACAGGGGGTGGGCGGCGAGCAGTACTTC.

The chain recombines TRBV4-2 with TRBJ1-2; TRBD1 is a possible D gene (6 bases). The V end lost 1 base, the J end lost 10 bases, and 25 bases lay between the germline ends. Germline V gives CDR1 LGHNA, CDR2 YNFKEQ. The CDR3 has 17 residues. The CDR3: CASSQVQGGGSNFVYTF. The CDR3 region has the DNA TGTGCCAGCAGCCAAGTCCAAGGGGGTGGCTCTAATTTTGTCTACACCTTC.

The V gene is TRBV10-3, the J gene TRBJ1-2, with 7 bases aligning to TRBD1. Germline V CDR1 and CDR2: ENHRY, SYGVKD. CDR3 length: 15 amino acids. After removal of 0 bases from V and 8 bases from J, the junction contained 9 bases not matched to a gene. CDR3 residues: CAISESTGRRLGYTF. CDR3 DNA: TGTGCCATCAGTGAGTCGACAGGGCGCCGCCTAGGCTACACCTTC.

This clone came up once. This chain joins TRBV18 and TRBJ1-3; 9 nucleotides line up with TRBD1. The CDR3 is 15 residues long. V lost 3 bases, J lost 8 bases, and 8 bases stayed unmatched. Germline values: CDR1 KGHSH, CDR2 LQKENI. CDR3 protein: CASSPSGQGMDTIYF. CDR3 in DNA: TGTGCCAGCTCACCTTCCGGACAGGGGATGGACACCATATATTTT.

The chain recombines TRBV25-1 with TRBJ1-4, with TRBD1 matching over 9 bases. The germline gives CDR1 MGHDK, CDR2 SYGVNS. After removal of 2 bases from V and 6 bases from J, the junction contained 4 bases not matched to a gene. The CDR3 loop spans 15 amino acids. CDR3 DNA sequence: TGTGCCAGCAGTGAAATACAGGGGGCTTATGAAAAACTGTTTTTT. Residues: CASSEIQGAYEKLFF.

In its sample, this clone was seen a few times. The chain combines TRBV4-3 with TRBJ2-3, with 16 positions matching TRBD2. The CDR3 is 18 amino acids. J was trimmed by 0 bases and V by 4 bases; bases with no gene match: 4. Germline V lookup: CDR1 LGHNA, CDR2 YSLEER. The DNA of the CDR3 is TGCGCCAGCAGCCTGGGACTAGCGGGGGGGACTAGCACAGATACGCAGTATTTT. It codes for CASSLGLAGGTSTDTQYF.

This clone was detected once. The chain has TRBV7-9 and TRBJ2-1; D might be TRBD2 (6 bases). From germline, CDR1 is SEHNR and CDR2 FQNEAQ (reference sequence). Trimming stripped 5 bases from V and 6 bases from J, with 17 bases between. This CDR3 contains 15 residues. The CDR3, as DNA: TGTGCCAGCAGCAGGGGACTTGGATACCGCAATGAGCAGTTCTTC. Residues: CASSRGLGYRNEQFF.

The V gene is TRBV4-3, the J gene TRBJ1-1, with TRBD1 matching 10 bases. J was trimmed by 7 bases and V by 4 bases; bases with no gene match: 6. CDR3 length equals 14 residues. Germline lookup yields CDR1 LGHNA and CDR2 YSLEER. The CDR3 sequence: CASSRRTGGSEAFF. CDR3 nucleotide sequence: TGCGCCAGCAGCCGCAGGACAGGGGGAAGTGAAGCTTTCTTT.

The genes are TRBV30 and TRBJ2-5; D gene ambiguous. Deletions cut 4 bases from V and 5 bases from J, with 14 bases between. The V gene's germline CDR1 is GTSNPN and CDR2 SVGIG (reference sequence). The CDR3 totals 13 residues. For the CDR3, the DNA is TGTGCCTGGATTGCGAGGCCCGGGGAGACCCAGTACTTC. This gives the protein CAWIARPGETQYF. Full variable domain (missing parts from reference TRBV30 and TRBJ2-5): SQTIHQWPATLVQPVGSPLSLECTVEGTSNPNLYWYRQAAGRGLQLLFYSVGIGQISSEVPQNLSASRPQDRQFILSSKKLLLSDSGFYLCAWIARPGETQYFGPGTRLLVL.

Concerning this clone: The germline gene is not matched at one end of the junction; a read error may be the cause. The chain carries TRBV7-7 and TRBJ2-7; 7 bases line up with TRBD1. From germline, CDR1 is SSHAT and CDR2 FNYEAQ (reference sequence). The CDR3 spans 15 residues. In nucleotides, the CDR3 is TGTGCTAGCAGCTTGGGGGACAGTAAAGCTTACGAGCAGTACTTC. Amino acids: CASSLGDSKAYEQYF.

The chain is built from TRBV30 and TRBJ2-3, with D tentatively TRBD2 (5 bases). The CDR3 has 14 residues. V shed 2 bases and J shed 0 bases, with 9 bases lying between them. Germline CDR1 GTSNPN, CDR2 SVGIG (reference sequence). DNA of the CDR3: TGTGCCTGGAGTCGAGGGTCTAGCACAGATACGCAGTATTTT. Translation gives CAWSRGSSTDTQYF.

The chain has TRBV5-1 and TRBJ1-1; 7 bases fit TRBD1. This CDR3 comprises 13 residues. Unmatched junction bases numbered 2, after V lost 3 bases and J lost 3 bases. The germline gives CDR1 SGHRS, CDR2 YFSETQ. The CDR3 region has the DNA TGCGCCAGCAGCTCTACAGGGGACACTGAAGCTTTCTTT. Amino acid sequence: CASSSTGDTEAFF.

The V gene is TRBV2, the J gene TRBJ1-5; the match to TRBD1 covers 10 bases. Trimming removed 7 bases from V and 0 bases from J; junction bases left unmatched: 9. The V gene's germline CDR1 is SNHLY and CDR2 FYNNEI. CDR3 length equals 17 residues. CDR3 bases: TGTGCCAGCATCCTAAAACGGACAGGGGGTAGCAATCAGCCCCAGCATTTT. It specifies CASILKRTGGSNQPQHF. The full variable domain, in which reference TRBV2 and TRBJ1-5 provide the parts outside the CDR3, is EPEVTQTPSHQVTQMGQEVILRCVPISNHLYFYWYRQILGQKVEFLVSFYNNEISEKSEIFDDQFSVERPDGSNFTLKIRSTKLEDSAMYFCASILKRTGGSNQPQHFGDGTRLSIL.

This rearrangement joins TRBV19 to TRBJ1-1; D remains ambiguous. Per germline, CDR1 LNHDA and CDR2 SQIVND (reference sequence). V shed 1 base and J shed 10 bases, with 10 bases lying between them. The CDR3 is made up of 12 amino acids. CDR3 protein: CASSIATGGAFF. Here the CDR3 DNA reads TGTGCCAGTAGTATAGCGACGGGAGGAGCTTTCTTT. Drawing the rest from reference TRBV19 and TRBJ1-1, the complete variable domain is DGGITQSPKYLFRKEGQNVTLSCEQNLNHDAMYWYRQDPGQGLRLIYYSQIVNDFQKGDIAEGYSVSREKKESFPLTVTSAQKNPTAFYLCASSIATGGAFFGQGTRLTVV.

This chain joins TRBV5-8 and TRBJ1-4; D remains ambiguous. The CDR3 extends over 16 amino acids. Germline V gene sequence: CDR1 SGHTS, CDR2 YDEGEE. Trimming took 6 bases from V and 3 from J, leaving 18 bases between them. The CDR3 loop reads CASTLGVRVANEKLFF. In DNA form, the CDR3 reads TGTGCCAGCACCCTCGGGGTGAGGGTGGCTAATGAAAAACTGTTTTTT. Full variable domain (rest looked up from reference TRBV5-8 and TRBJ1-4): EAGVTQSPTHLIKTRGQQATLRCSPISGHTSVYWYQQALGLGLQFLLWYDEGEERNRGNFPPRFSGRQFPNYSSELNVNALELEDSALYLCASTLGVRVANEKLFFGSGTQLSVL.

This rearrangement joins TRBV2 to TRBJ2-1; a weak D match, TRBD2 (6 bases). The ends were cut back, 8 bases at V and 4 bases at J, with 18 bases in the middle. CDR1 is SNHLY and CDR2 is FYNNEI in the germline V gene. The CDR3 contains 15 residues. CDR3 amino acids: CASCASANTYNEQFF. CDR3 sequence (DNA): TGTGCCAGCTGTGCTAGCGCTAATACGTACAATGAGCAGTTCTTC.

The chain is built from TRBV28 and TRBJ2-1; the match to TRBD1 covers 8 bases. V dropped 4 bases and J dropped 5; count of bases not matched to a gene: 10. The germline CDR1 and CDR2 sequences are MDHEN and SYDVKM. CDR3 length: 16 residues. The CDR3 DNA reads TGTGCCAGCAGTTCGGCGGCGGACAGGGTGAACAATGAGCAGTTCTTC. Residues: CASSSAADRVNNEQFF.

This clone was counted a single time. In nucleotides, the CDR3 is TGTGCCAGCAGTGAACAAGAGAGTTCCTACGAGCAGTACTTC. It translates to CASSEQESSYEQYF. V usage is TRBV25-1 and J usage is TRBJ2-7; no clear D gene. This CDR3 region has 14 residues. Trimming stripped 2 bases from V and 1 base from J, with 9 bases between. CDR1 is MGHDK and CDR2 is SYGVNS in the germline V gene.

The chain has TRBV11-1 and TRBJ2-1; 15 nucleotides align to TRBD2. V lost 4 bases to trimming and J lost 5 bases; unmatched junction nucleotides: 3. CDR1 is SGHAT and CDR2 is FQDESV in the germline V gene (reference sequence). The CDR3 is 16 residues long. The CDR3 is CASSYGLAGGNNEQFF. DNA for the CDR3: TGTGCCAGCAGCTACGGACTAGCGGGGGGGAACAATGAGCAGTTCTTC.

The chain is built from TRBV10-3 and TRBJ1-1; weak D call: TRBD1 (5 bases). This CDR3 spans 12 amino acids. Trimming pared 8 bases from V and 4 bases from J, leaving 11 bases between. CDR1 ENHRY and CDR2 SYGVKD come from the germline V gene. This CDR3 reads CAIGGGFTEAFF. DNA for the CDR3: TGTGCCATCGGCGGGGGATTCACTGAAGCTTTCTTT.

This clone was counted a single time. The chain uses TRBV10-3 and TRBJ1-1, with 10 nucleotides matching TRBD1. Germline CDR1 is ENHRY and CDR2 is SYGVKD. The CDR3 is made up of 17 amino acids. J gave up 0 bases and V 6 bases, and 10 bases lay outside the gene matches. The CDR3 coding sequence is TGTGCCATCAGATTTGGACAGGGGGACACCCTGAACACTGAAGCTTTCTTT. This sequence encodes CAIRFGQGDTLNTEAFF.

The chain employs TRBV6-1 and TRBJ2-3; 8 bases are shared with TRBD2. Germline assignment: CDR1 MNHNS and CDR2 SASEGT. The CDR3 loop spans 14 amino acids. J lost 4 bases, V lost 6 bases, and 6 bases had no gene match. CDR3 loop: CASRRGAHSDTQYF. In DNA, the CDR3 is TGTGCCAGCAGGCGGGGGGCCCATTCAGATACGCAGTATTTT.

The V gene is TRBV4-2, the J gene TRBJ1-4, with D uncertain. CDR3 length: 12 amino acids. The germline gives CDR1 LGHNA, CDR2 YNFKEQ. The ends were cut back, 3 bases at V and 8 bases at J, with 7 bases in the middle. The CDR3 DNA reads as TGTGCCAGCAGCCAGAACCGGGAAAAACTGTTTTTT. This codes for CASSQNREKLFF.

The chain has TRBV7-9 and TRBJ1-2; TRBD1 is a possible D gene (5 bases). Per germline, CDR1 SEHNR and CDR2 FQNEAQ (reference sequence). CDR3 length: 15 amino acids. V shed 4 bases and J shed 7 bases, with 19 bases lying between them. The CDR3 reads CASSWPKGRRGGYTF. The CDR3 bases are TGTGCCAGCAGCTGGCCCAAGGGGCGGAGAGGTGGCTACACCTTC.

V usage is TRBV2 and J usage is TRBJ1-1, with a weak D call TRBD1 (6 bases). V was cut by 7 bases and J by 6 bases, with 15 bases left in between. This CDR3 has 13 residues. CDR1 SNHLY and CDR2 FYNNEI come from the germline V gene. The CDR3 loop reads CASTTTGRPEAFF. CDR3 coding DNA: TGTGCCAGCACCACCACAGGGCGGCCTGAAGCTTTCTTT. Full variable domain (outside the CDR3, taken from reference TRBV2 and TRBJ1-1): EPEVTQTPSHQVTQMGQEVILRCVPISNHLYFYWYRQILGQKVEFLVSFYNNEISEKSEIFDDQFSVERPDGSNFTLKIRSTKLEDSAMYFCASTTTGRPEAFFGQGTRLTVV.

The V and J genes are TRBV6-1 and TRBJ1-1; TRBD1 aligns across 7 bases. The CDR3 spans 15 residues. The ends lost 3 bases at V and 5 bases at J; junction bases unmatched: 9. Germline V gene data show CDR1 as MNHNS and CDR2 as SASEGT. The CDR3 is CASSEENRGGTEAFF. CDR3 nucleotide sequence: TGTGCCAGCAGTGAGGAAAACAGGGGCGGGACTGAAGCTTTCTTT.

The CDR3, as DNA: TGTGCCAGCAGCAAAGCAGATCGTCCGGGACTAGCGGGGGGGACGAACACCGGGGAGCTGTTTTTT. Protein sequence: CASSKADRPGLAGGTNTGELFF. The chain combines TRBV21-1 with TRBJ2-2; the table's D call, TRBD2, has no DNA check behind it. TRBV21-1 is marked as a pseudogene. The CDR3 runs to 22 residues.

This clone appeared a few times. The CDR3 coding sequence is TGCGCCAGCAGCTTGACGTCCCGGGAGGAGGAGACCCAGTACTTC. As protein: CASSLTSREEETQYF. The chain uses TRBV5-1 and TRBJ2-5; 7 nucleotides agree with TRBD2. The CDR3 has 15 amino acids. V dropped 1 base and J dropped 5; count of bases not matched to a gene: 8. Germline V CDR1 and CDR2: SGHRS, YFSETQ.

This clone was seen only once. The rearrangement uses TRBV30 and TRBJ1-6; no clear D. Deletions cut 2 bases from V and 0 bases from J, with 11 bases between. Germline CDR1 GTSNPN, CDR2 SVGIG (reference sequence). CDR3 size: 16 residues. CDR3 DNA sequence: TGTGCCTGGAGTCTAGGCGGGAGCTCCTATAATTCACCCCTCCACTTT. This sequence encodes CAWSLGGSSYNSPLHF.

The rearrangement uses TRBV5-1 and TRBJ1-2; TRBD1 matches at 12 bases. V gave up 4 bases and J gave up 4 bases; unmatched junction bases: 5. Germline CDR1 is SGHRS and CDR2 is YFSETQ. The CDR3 consists of 15 residues. The CDR3: CASSPGQGAGYGYTF. CDR3 DNA: TGCGCCAGCAGCCCGGGACAGGGGGCCGGCTATGGCTACACCTTC.

This rearrangement joins TRBV18 to TRBJ1-2, with 7 bases lining up with TRBD1. The J segment lost 6 bases and the V segment lost 6 bases, leaving 10 bases of the junction unmatched. Germline values: CDR1 KGHSH, CDR2 LQKENI. The CDR3 consists of 14 residues. CDR3 in amino acids: CASSRDRDVDGYTF. Written as DNA, the CDR3 is TGTGCCAGCTCTCGAGACAGGGATGTCGATGGCTACACCTTC.